A single sample is the source of the 10 T cell receptor beta chains below, sequenced in a study of T cell changes during pregnancy in multiple sclerosis. Using immunoSEQ multiplex PCR, the repertoire was profiled, and TCRdb retains in-frame clones only, with some absent. The sample consists of roughly 40,000 clones, 85% to 90% of them appearing once. The material sequenced was CD4+ T cells from peripheral blood mononuclear cells, taken in the first trimester of pregnancy. The receptors shown here come from a female donor with multiple sclerosis, enrolled in a pregnancy study.

CDR3 nucleotide sequence: TGTGCCAGCAGTGACTTCTCCCCGACCAGGAGGAGGGAGACTGAAGCTTTCTTT. Translated: CASSDFSPTRRRETEAFF. The chain has TRBV6-4 and TRBJ1-1; D gene unclear. Deletions cut 1 base from V and 5 bases from J, with 23 bases between. This CDR3 comprises 18 residues. Germline V gene sequence: CDR1 MRHNA, CDR2 SNTAGT.

The V and J genes are TRBV5-1 and TRBJ2-1; 12 nucleotides line up with TRBD2. CDR3 length equals 19 residues. Trimming removed 0 bases from V and 2 bases from J; junction bases left unmatched: 9. Germline loops: CDR1 SGHRS, CDR2 YFSETQ. This CDR3 is CASSLGVASGRAAYNEQFF. The DNA for the CDR3 is TGCGCCAGCAGCTTGGGTGTGGCTAGCGGGAGGGCCGCCTACAATGAGCAGTTCTTC.

The chain links TRBV30 to TRBJ2-2; 12 nucleotides line up with TRBD1. The V gene end was trimmed by 4 bases and the J gene end by 4 bases; junction bases not matched to a gene: 7. Germline CDR1 reads GTSNPN; CDR2 reads SVGIG (reference sequence). The CDR3 has 16 amino acids. CDR3 in DNA: TGTGCCTGGAAGGCCGGGACAGGGGGCGCCACCGGGGAGCTGTTTTTT. Its protein is CAWKAGTGGATGELFF.

This clone was counted at least ten times. The rearrangement links TRBV5-1 to TRBJ2-1, with D hard to call. V was pared by 4 bases and J by 8 bases, with 7 bases between. The CDR3 runs to 11 residues. CDR1 SGHRS and CDR2 YFSETQ come from the germline V gene. In nucleotides, the CDR3 is TGCGCCAGCAGCGAAGCCGATGAGCAGTTCTTC. This translates into CASSEADEQFF. Variable domain in full (rest from reference TRBV5-1 and TRBJ2-1): KAGVTQTPRYLIKTRGQQVTLSCSPISGHRSVSWYQQTPGQGLQFLFEYFSETQRNKGNFPGRFSGRQFSNSRSEMNVSTLELGDSALYLCASSEADEQFFGPGTRLTVL.

The CDR3 spells CASRPDTEAFF. The CDR3 bases are TGCGCCAGCAGACCGGACACTGAAGCTTTCTTT. The chain joins TRBV23-1 to TRBJ1-1; D gene ambiguous. TRBV23-1 is an ORF; its function is uncertain. The V end lost 6 bases, the J end lost 3 bases, and 5 bases lay between the germline ends. The CDR3 has 11 residues.

This clone came up once. The J gene is TRBJ2-1, the V gene TRBV7-6, with 14 bases aligning to TRBD2. The germline gives CDR1 SGHVS, CDR2 FNYEAQ. The V and J ends lost 6 bases and 5 bases, in that order; junction bases with no gene match: 3. There are 15 residues in the CDR3. CDR3 nucleotides: TGTGCCAGCAGTCAGGGACTAGCGGGAGACAATGAGCAGTTCTTC. Its translation is CASSQGLAGDNEQFF.

The gene calls are TRBV9 and TRBJ2-7; a possible D gene is TRBD1 (6 bases). The CDR3 totals 13 residues. Trimming left V 0 bases short and J 2 bases short, with 6 bases between. Germline assignment: CDR1 SGDLS and CDR2 YYNGEE. DNA for the CDR3: TGTGCCAGCAGCGTAGGGGGGCCCTACGAGCAGTACTTC. As protein: CASSVGGPYEQYF.

J is TRBJ2-1 and V is TRBV19; 14 bases agree with TRBD2. The germline V gene has CDR1 LNHDA and CDR2 SQIVND (reference sequence). The trim removed 4 bases at V and 5 bases at J, leaving 10 bases unmatched. This CDR3 is 18 amino acids long. The CDR3 DNA follows: TGTGCCAGTAGTACCCCGATCCGACTAGCGGGAGGGAACAATGAGCAGTTCTTC. Translation: CASSTPIRLAGGNNEQFF.

The V call is TRBV5-1, the J call TRBJ1-3; D might be TRBD1 (5 bases). Germline V gene lookup returns CDR1 SGHRS and CDR2 YFSETQ. This CDR3 has 16 amino acids. Trimming left V 4 bases short and J 0 bases short, with 14 bases between. Written as DNA, the CDR3 is TGCGCCAGCAGCAGCTCTACAGGCGGCTCTGGAAACACCATATATTTT. Amino acid sequence: CASSSSTGGSGNTIYF.

This chain uses TRBV6-1 with TRBJ2-7, with TRBD2 matching 8 bases. The V segment lost 6 bases and the J segment 5 bases; nucleotides outside the gene matches: 12. The CDR3 consists of 15 residues. CDR1 is MNHNS and CDR2 is SASEGT in the germline V gene. The CDR3 sequence is CASSAGSAGVNEQYF. DNA of the CDR3: TGTGCCAGCAGCGCGGGATCAGCGGGAGTTAACGAGCAGTACTTC.